These 5 T cell receptor beta chains were all obtained from the same sample, sequenced in a study of cytomegalovirus exposure and HLA in healthy donors. PCR used 60 Vbeta primers and 13 Jbeta primers. Using immunoSEQ multiplex PCR, the repertoire was profiled, and TCRdb retains in-frame clones only, with some absent. Of 180,000 or so clones listed, roughly 79% are singletons. Sequencing used PBMCs. These receptors originate from a man aged 50-59 years in good health and CMV-seropositive.

CDR3 DNA: TGTGCCAGCAGCTTACTAGTGGGCAATGAGCAGTTCTTC. It encodes CASSLLVGNEQFF. The chain carries TRBV7-6 and TRBJ2-1; the D is unclear. This CDR3 is 13 amino acids long. Looked up from germline, CDR1 is SGHVS and CDR2 is FNYEAQ. Trimming stripped 2 bases from V and 6 bases from J, with 8 bases between.

The chain recombines TRBV7-2 with TRBJ1-5; D gene uncertain. Germline lookup yields CDR1 SGHTA and CDR2 FQGNSA. Deletions cut 1 base from V and 2 bases from J, with 6 bases between. The CDR3 runs 14 residues. The CDR3 sequence is CASSLVPGNQPQHF. DNA of the CDR3: TGTGCCAGCAGCTTAGTCCCAGGCAATCAGCCCCAGCATTTT.

This chain joins TRBV27 and TRBJ1-6; no firm D call. The CDR3 length is 16 residues. The germline gives CDR1 MNHEY, CDR2 SMNVEV (reference sequence). V lost 1 base and J lost 7, with 14 bases in between. CDR3 nucleotides: TGTGCCAGCAGTTTATACATGGAGGGAGACAATTCACCCCTCCACTTT. Its translation is CASSLYMEGDNSPLHF.

This clone has more than one count but fewer than ten. The chain recombines TRBV5-5 with TRBJ2-2; D possibly corresponds to TRBD2 (6 bases). The germline V and J ends were trimmed by 6 bases and 4 bases, with 19 bases remaining between them. Germline-derived CDR1 and CDR2 are SGHKS and YYEKEE (reference sequence). This CDR3 contains 16 residues. Here the CDR3 DNA reads TGTGCCAGCATCAAAGCCGGGGGTTCGGGCACCGGGGAGCTGTTTTTT. The encoded protein is CASIKAGGSGTGELFF.

The chain couples TRBV7-8 to TRBJ1-6; TRBD1 aligns across 9 bases. The CDR3 length is 15 residues. Trimming removed 5 bases from V and 10 bases from J; junction bases left unmatched: 9. Germline V gene sequence: CDR1 SGHVS, CDR2 FQNEAQ. The CDR3 nucleotides read TGTGCCAGCAGCCCTACAGGGGGCGCTTCGTCACCCCTCCACTTT. It specifies CASSPTGGASSPLHF.